The following is a T cell receptor beta chain sequence with its context. Its antigen is not known. CDR1 is MNHEY, CDR2 SMNVEV, per germline (reference sequence). The CDR3 spans 14 residues. V dropped 3 bases and J dropped 4 bases, with 10 bases sitting between them. This sample was taken from a study of T cell responses to AZD1222 COVID-19 vaccine. About the research overall: Pooling was applied to second doses at about 4 or about 12 weeks.

Points from the study as a whole: Most donors were white British and more were female, and clonal diversity was possibly underestimated.

Clones were read by immunoSEQ multiplex PCR, and TCRdb kept only the in-frame ones, dropping some. The sample has 200,000 or so clones, roughly 88% seen once. The TCR comes from an adult in good health. The source was peripheral blood, collected on day 0 of AZD1222 vaccination. The rearrangement links TRBV27 to TRBJ1-5; D possibly corresponds to TRBD1 (5 bases). DNA of the CDR3: TGTGCCAGCAGTTTGTCATCAGGGAATCAGCCCCAGCATTTT. Its translation is CASSLSSGNQPQHF.